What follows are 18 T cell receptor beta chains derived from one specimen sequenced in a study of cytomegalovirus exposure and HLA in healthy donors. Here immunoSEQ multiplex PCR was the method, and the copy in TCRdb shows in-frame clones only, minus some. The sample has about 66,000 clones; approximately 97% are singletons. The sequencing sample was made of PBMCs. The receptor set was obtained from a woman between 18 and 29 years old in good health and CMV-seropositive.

The CDR3 coding sequence is TGCAGCGTACTGACGGATCACAGCTCTGGAAACACCATATATTTT. Amino acid sequence: CSVLTDHSSGNTIYF. The J gene is TRBJ1-3, the V gene TRBV29-1; D is uncertain. CDR3 size: 15 residues. V was cut by 6 bases and J by 0 bases, with 15 bases left in between. Germline V lookup: CDR1 SQVTM, CDR2 ANQGSEA.

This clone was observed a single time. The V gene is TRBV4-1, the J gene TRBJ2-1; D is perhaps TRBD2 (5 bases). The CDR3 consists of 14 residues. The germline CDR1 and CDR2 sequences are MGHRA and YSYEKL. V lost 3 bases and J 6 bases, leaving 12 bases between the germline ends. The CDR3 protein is CASSHPGGGNEQFF. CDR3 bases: TGCGCCAGCAGCCACCCAGGTGGAGGCAATGAGCAGTTCTTC.

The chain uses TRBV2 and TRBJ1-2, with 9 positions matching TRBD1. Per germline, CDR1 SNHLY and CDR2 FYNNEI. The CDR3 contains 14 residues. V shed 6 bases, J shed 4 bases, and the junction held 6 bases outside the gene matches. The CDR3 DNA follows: TGTGCCAGCAGGGGGACAGGGAACCTCTATGGCTACACCTTC. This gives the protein CASRGTGNLYGYTF.

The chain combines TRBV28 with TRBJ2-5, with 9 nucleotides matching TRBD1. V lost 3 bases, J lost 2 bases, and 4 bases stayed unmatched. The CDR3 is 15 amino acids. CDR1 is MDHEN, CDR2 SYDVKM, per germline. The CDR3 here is CASSLEQGAQETQYF. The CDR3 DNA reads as TGTGCCAGCAGTTTGGAACAGGGGGCACAAGAGACCCAGTACTTC.

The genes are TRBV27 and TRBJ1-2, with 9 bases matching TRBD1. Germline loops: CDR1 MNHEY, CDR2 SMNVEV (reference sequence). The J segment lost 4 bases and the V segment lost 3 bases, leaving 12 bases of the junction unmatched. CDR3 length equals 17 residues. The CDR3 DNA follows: TGTGCCAGCAGTTTTACTGCGGGGGACAGGGTGTTCTATGGCTACACCTTC. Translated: CASSFTAGDRVFYGYTF.

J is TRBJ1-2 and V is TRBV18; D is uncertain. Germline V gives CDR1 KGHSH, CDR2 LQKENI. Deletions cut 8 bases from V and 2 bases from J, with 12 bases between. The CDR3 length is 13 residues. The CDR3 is CASAPATNYGYTF. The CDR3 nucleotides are TGTGCCAGCGCTCCAGCGACCAACTATGGCTACACCTTC. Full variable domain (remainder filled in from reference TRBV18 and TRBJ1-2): NAGVMQNPRHLVRRRGQEARLRCSPMKGHSHVYWYRQLPEEGLKFMVYLQKENIIDESGMPKERFSAEFPKEGPSILRIQQVVRGDSAAYFCASAPATNYGYTFGSGTRLTVV.

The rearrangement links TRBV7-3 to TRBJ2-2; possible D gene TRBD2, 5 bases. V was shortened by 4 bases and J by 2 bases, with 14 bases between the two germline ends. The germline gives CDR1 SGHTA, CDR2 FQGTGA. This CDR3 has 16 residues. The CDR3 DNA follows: TGTGCCAGCAGCTCCTGGACTGTGCCAAACACCGGGGAGCTGTTTTTT. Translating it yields CASSSWTVPNTGELFF.

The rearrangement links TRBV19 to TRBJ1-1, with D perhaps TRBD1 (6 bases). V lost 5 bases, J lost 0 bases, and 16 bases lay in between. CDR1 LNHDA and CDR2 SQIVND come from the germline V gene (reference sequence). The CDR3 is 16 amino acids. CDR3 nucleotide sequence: TGTGCCAGTAGTTGGATACAGGGCCTAATGAACACTGAAGCTTTCTTT. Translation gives CASSWIQGLMNTEAFF.

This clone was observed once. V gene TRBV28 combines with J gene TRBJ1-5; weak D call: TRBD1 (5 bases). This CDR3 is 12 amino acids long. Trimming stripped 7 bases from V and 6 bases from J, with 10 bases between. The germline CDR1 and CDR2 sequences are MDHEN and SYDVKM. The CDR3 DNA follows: TGTGCCAGCACTAAGGACACTCAGCCCCAGCATTTT. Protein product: CASTKDTQPQHF.

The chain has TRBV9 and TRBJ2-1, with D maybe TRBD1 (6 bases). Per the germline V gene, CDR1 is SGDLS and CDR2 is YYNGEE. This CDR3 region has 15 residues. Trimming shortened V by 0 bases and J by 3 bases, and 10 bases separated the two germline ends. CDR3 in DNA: TGTGCCAGCAGCGTAGGGACAGAGAGCTACAATGAGCAGTTCTTC. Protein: CASSVGTESYNEQFF.

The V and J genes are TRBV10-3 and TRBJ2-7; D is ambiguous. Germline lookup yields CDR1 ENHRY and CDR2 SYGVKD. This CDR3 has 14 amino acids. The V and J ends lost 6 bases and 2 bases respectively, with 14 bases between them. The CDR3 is CAIRSAANPYEQYF. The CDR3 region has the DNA TGTGCCATCAGATCCGCAGCGAATCCCTACGAGCAGTACTTC.

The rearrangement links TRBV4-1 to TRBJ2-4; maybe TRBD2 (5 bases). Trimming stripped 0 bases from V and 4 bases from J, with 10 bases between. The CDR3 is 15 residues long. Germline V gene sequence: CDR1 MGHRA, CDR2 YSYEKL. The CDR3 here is CASSQDRGSKNIQYF. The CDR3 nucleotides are TGCGCCAGCAGCCAAGACCGGGGTTCAAAAAACATTCAGTACTTC.

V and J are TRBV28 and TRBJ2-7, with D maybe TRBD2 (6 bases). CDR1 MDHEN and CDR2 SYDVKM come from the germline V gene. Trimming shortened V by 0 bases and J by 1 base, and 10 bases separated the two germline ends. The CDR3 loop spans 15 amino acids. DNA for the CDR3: TGTGCCAGCAGTTTATGGCGGGATGGTTCCTACGAGCAGTACTTC. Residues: CASSLWRDGSYEQYF.

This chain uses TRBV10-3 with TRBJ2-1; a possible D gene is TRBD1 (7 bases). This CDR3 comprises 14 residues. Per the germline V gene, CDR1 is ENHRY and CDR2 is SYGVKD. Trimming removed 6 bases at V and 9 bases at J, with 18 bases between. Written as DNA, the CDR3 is TGTGCCATCAGGACCGGACCGCAGGGGGGTGAGCAGTTCTTC. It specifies CAIRTGPQGGEQFF.

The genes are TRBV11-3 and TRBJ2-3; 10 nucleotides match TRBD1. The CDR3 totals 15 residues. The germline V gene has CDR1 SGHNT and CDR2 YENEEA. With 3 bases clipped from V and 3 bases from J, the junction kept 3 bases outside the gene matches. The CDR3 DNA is TGTGCCAGCAGCTTGAGACAGGGGGCAACAGATACGCAGTATTTT. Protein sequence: CASSLRQGATDTQYF.

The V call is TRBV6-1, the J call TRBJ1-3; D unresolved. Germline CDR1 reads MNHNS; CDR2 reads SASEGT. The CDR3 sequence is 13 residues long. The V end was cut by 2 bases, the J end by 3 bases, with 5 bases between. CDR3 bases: TGTGCCAGCAGTGAATCCGGTGGAAACACCATATATTTT. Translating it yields CASSESGGNTIYF.

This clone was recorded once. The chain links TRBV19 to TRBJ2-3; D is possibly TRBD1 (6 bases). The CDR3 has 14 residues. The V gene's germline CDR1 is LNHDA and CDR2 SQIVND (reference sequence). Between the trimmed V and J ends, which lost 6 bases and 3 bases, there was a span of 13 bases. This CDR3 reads CASSLTGWTDTQYF. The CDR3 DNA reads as TGTGCCAGTAGCTTGACAGGTTGGACAGATACGCAGTATTTT.

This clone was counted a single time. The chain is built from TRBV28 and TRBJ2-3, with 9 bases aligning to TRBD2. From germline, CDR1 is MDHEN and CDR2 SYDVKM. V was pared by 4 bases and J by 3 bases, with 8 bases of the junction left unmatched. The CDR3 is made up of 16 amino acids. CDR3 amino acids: CASSSQREVVTDTQYF. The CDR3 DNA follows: TGTGCCAGCAGTTCCCAGCGGGAGGTGGTAACAGATACGCAGTATTTT.